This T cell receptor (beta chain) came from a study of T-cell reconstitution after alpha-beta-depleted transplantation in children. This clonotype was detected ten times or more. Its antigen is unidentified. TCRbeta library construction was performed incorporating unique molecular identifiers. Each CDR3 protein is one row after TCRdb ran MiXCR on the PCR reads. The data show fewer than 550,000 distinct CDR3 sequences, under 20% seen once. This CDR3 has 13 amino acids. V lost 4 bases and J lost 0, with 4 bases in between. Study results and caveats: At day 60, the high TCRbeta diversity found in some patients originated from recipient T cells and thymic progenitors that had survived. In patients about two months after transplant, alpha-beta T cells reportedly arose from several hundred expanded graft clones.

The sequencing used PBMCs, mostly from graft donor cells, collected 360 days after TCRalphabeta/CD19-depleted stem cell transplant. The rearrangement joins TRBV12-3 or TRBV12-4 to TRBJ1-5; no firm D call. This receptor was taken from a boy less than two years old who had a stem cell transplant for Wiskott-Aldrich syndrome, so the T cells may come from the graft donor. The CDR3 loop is CASSSYSNQPQHF. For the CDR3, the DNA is TGTGCCAGCAGTTCCTATAGCAATCAGCCCCAGCATTTT.